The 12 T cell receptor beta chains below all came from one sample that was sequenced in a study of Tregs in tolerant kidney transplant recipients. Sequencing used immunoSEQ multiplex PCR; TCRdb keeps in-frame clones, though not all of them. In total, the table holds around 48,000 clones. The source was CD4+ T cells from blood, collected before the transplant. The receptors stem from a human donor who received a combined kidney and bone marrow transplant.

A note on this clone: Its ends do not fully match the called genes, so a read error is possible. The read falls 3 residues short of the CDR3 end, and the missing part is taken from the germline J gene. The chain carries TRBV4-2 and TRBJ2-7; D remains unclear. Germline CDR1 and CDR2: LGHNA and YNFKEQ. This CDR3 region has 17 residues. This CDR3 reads CASSQGIGSGRSYEQYF. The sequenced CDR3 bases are TGCGCCAGCAGCCAAGGAATAGGATCAGGCAGATCCTACGAG.

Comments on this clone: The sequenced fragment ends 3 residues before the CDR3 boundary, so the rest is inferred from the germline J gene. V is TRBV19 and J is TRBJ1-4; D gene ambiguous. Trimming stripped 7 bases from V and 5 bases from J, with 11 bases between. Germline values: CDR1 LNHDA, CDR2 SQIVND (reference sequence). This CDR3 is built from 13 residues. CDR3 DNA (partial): TGTGCCAGTAAGATTACTCTGAATGAAAAA. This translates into CASKITLNEK. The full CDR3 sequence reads CASKITLNEKLFF.

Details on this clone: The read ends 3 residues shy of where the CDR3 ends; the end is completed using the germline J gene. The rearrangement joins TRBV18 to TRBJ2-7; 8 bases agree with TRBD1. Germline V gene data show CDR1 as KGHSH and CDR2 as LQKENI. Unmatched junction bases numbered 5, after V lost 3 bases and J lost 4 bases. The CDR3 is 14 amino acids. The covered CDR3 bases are TGTGCCAGCTCACCGCAAGGGACAGGATACGAG. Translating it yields CASSPQGTGYE. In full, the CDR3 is CASSPQGTGYEQYF.

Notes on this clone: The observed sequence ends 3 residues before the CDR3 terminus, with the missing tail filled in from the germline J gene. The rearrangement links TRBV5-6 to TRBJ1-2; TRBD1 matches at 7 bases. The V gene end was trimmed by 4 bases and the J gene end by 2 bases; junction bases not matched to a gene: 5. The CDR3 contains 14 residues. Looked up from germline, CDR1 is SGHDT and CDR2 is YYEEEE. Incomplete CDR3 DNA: TGTGCCAGCAGCCCGAAGGGGGCGAACTATGGC. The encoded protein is CASSPKGANYG. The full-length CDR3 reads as CASSPKGANYGYTF.

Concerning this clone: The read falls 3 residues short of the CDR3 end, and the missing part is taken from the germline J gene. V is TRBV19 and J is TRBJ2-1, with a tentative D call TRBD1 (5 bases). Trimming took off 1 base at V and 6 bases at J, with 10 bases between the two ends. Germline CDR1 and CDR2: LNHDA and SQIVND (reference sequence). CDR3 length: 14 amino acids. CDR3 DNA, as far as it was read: TGTGCCAGTAGTATAGTGGCCAGGGTCAATGAG. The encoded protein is CASSIVARVNE. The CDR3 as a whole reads CASSIVARVNEQFF.

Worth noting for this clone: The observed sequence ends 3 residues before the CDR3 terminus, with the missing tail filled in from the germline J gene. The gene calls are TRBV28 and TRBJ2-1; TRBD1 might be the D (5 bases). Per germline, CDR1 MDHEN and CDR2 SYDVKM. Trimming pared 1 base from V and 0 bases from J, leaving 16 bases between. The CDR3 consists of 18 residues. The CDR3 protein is CASSLFSVRESSYNEQFF. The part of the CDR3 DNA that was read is TGTGCCAGCAGTTTATTTTCGGTCAGGGAAAGCTCCTACAATGAG.

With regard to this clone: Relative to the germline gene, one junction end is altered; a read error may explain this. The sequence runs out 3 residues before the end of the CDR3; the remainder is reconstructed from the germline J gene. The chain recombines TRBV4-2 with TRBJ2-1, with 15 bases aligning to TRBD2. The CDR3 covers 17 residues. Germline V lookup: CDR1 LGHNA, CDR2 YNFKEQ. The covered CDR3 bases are TGCGCCAGCAGCCATGGACTAGCGGGAGGGCCGAGGGATGAG. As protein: CASSHGLAGGPRDE. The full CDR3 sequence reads CASSHGLAGGPRDEQFF.

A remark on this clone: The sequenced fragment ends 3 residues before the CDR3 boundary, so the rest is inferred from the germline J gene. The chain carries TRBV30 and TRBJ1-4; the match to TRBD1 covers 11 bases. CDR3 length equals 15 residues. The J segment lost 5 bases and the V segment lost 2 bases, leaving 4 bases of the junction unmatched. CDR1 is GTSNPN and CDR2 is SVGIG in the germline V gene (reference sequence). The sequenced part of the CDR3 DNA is TGTGCCTGGAGTAGGACAGGGGGCTGGAATGAAAAA. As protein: CAWSRTGGWNEK. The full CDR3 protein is CAWSRTGGWNEKLFF.

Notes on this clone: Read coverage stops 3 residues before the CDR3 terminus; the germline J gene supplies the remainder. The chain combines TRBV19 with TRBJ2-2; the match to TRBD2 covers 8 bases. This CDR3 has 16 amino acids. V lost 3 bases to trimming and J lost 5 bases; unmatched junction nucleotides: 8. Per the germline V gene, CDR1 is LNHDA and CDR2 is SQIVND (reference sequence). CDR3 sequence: CASSIMSGRGTGELFF. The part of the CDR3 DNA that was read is TGTGCCAGTAGTATCATGAGCGGGAGAGGGACCGGGGAG.

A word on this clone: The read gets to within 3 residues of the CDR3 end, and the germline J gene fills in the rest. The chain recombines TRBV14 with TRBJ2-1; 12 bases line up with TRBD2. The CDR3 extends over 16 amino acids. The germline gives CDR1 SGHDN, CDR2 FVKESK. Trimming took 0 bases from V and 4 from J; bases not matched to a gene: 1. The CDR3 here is CASSQDGTSGYNEQFF. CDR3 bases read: TGTGCCAGCAGCCAAGATGGGACTAGCGGGTACAATGAG.

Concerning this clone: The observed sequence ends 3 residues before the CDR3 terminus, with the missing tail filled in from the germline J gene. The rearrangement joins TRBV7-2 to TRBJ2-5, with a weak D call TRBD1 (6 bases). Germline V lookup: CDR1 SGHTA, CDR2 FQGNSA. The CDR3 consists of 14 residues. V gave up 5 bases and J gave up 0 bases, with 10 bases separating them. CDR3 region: CASSDGQYQETQYF. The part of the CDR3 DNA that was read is TGTGCCAGCAGCGACGGACAGTACCAAGAGACC.

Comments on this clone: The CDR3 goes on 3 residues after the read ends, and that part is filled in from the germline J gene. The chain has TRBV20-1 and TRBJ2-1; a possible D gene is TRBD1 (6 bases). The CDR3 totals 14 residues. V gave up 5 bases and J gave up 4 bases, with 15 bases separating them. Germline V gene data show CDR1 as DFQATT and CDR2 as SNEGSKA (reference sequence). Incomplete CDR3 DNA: TGCAGTGCTCCACAGGGCCTTGGGTACAATGAG. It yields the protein CSAPQGLGYNE. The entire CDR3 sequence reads CSAPQGLGYNEQFF.